This T cell receptor (beta chain) was found in a study of OX40 agonist ivuxolimab in advanced cancers. This clone was seen only a few times. V was clipped by 2 bases and J by 4 bases; unmatched bases: 3. Germline-derived CDR1 and CDR2 are WNHNN and SYGVQD (reference sequence). The length of the CDR3 is 16 residues. The method was immunoSEQ multiplex PCR; TCRdb's version includes in-frame clones alone and lacks a portion of them. Seen here are 40,000 to 50,000 clones, about 80% observed once, and the top ten hold 15%. This TCR derives from an adult with an advanced solid tumor such as melanoma, head and neck, liver or kidney cancer. The chain couples TRBV10-1 to TRBJ2-5; 14 bases fit TRBD2. The sequences come from CD4+ or CD8+ T cells sorted from blood, collected in a trial of the OX40 agonist ivuxolimab. The CDR3 is CASSEGLAGGGETQYF. The CDR3 DNA is TGCGCCAGCAGTGAGGGACTAGCGGGGGGAGGAGAGACCCAGTACTTC.